These T cell receptor beta chains were read from a single sample in a study of shared clonotypes between healthy human individuals. Clones were read by immunoSEQ multiplex PCR, and TCRdb kept only the in-frame ones, dropping some. Counted here are hundreds of thousands of clones, approximately 96% occurring once; the ten biggest clones make up less than 0.12%. The sample consisted of naive CD8+ T cells sorted from blood. The receptor source for this set is a woman aged 30 to 39 in good health. Both conserved end residues are part of each CDR3. Each record gives: V gene, clone size, D gene, J gene, CDR3 DNA, CDR3 protein. A D gene is named only where the DNA matches it firmly. Size values are once, few and many counts, or a class for expanded clones, and some rows have none.

v_call: TRBV7-8; clone_size: .; d_call: TRBD2; j_call: TRBJ2-7; cdr3_nt: TGTGCCAGCAGCTTAGGAGCGGGAGGTACCTACGAGCAGTACTTC; cdr3_aa: CASSLGAGGTYEQYF
v_call: TRBV29-1; clone_size: .; d_call: TRBD1; j_call: TRBJ2-7; cdr3_nt: TGCAGCGTTGAAGATCGGGACAGGGGTTTTCCCTACGAGCAGTACTTC; cdr3_aa: CSVEDRDRGFPYEQYF
v_call: TRBV4-2; clone_size: .; d_call: TRBD2; j_call: TRBJ2-1; cdr3_nt: TGTGCCAGCAGCCAAGATCGGGTGTGGCTAGCGGGAGATGATGAGCAGTTCTTC; cdr3_aa: CASSQDRVWLAGDDEQFF
v_call: TRBV19; clone_size: .; d_call: .; j_call: TRBJ2-5; cdr3_nt: TGTGCCAGTAATCCTGGATCCTTTCTCGGGCCCCAAGAGACCCAGTACTTC; cdr3_aa: CASNPGSFLGPQETQYF
v_call: TRBV29-1; clone_size: once; d_call: .; j_call: TRBJ2-7; cdr3_nt: TGCAGCGTTGCGGGCCGGTACGAGCAGTACTTC; cdr3_aa: CSVAGRYEQYF
v_call: TRBV11-2; clone_size: .; d_call: .; j_call: TRBJ1-2; cdr3_nt: TGTGCCAGCAGCTTAGTCCTACAGGGTGATGGGAGCTACACCTTC; cdr3_aa: CASSLVLQGDGSYTF
v_call: TRBV7-9; clone_size: .; d_call: .; j_call: TRBJ1-1; cdr3_nt: TGTGCCAGCAGCAGTCTTATAGGGGAAGAAGCTTTCTTT; cdr3_aa: CASSSLIGEEAFF
v_call: TRBV5-1; clone_size: once; d_call: .; j_call: TRBJ2-1; cdr3_nt: TGCGCCAGCGCGGTTCGGGTTCACATACCGGGGGAGCAGTTCTTC; cdr3_aa: CASAVRVHIPGEQFF
v_call: TRBV7-2; clone_size: .; d_call: TRBD2; j_call: TRBJ2-5; cdr3_nt: TGTGCCAGCAGCTTTCGCGGGAGCTCAGAGACCCAGTACTTC; cdr3_aa: CASSFRGSSETQYF
v_call: TRBV7-9; clone_size: .; d_call: TRBD2; j_call: TRBJ2-1; cdr3_nt: TGTGCCAGCAGCGACCGGACTAGCGGGAGGAGGTACAATGAGCAGTTCTTC; cdr3_aa: CASSDRTSGRRYNEQFF
v_call: TRBV4-1; clone_size: .; d_call: .; j_call: TRBJ1-5; cdr3_nt: TGCGCCAGCAGCCAAGCCCACTCTGATGTTAAACAGCCCCAGCATTTT; cdr3_aa: CASSQAHSDVKQPQHF
v_call: TRBV5-1; clone_size: .; d_call: .; j_call: TRBJ2-7; cdr3_nt: TGCGCCAGCAGCGCGGACCCCTCCTACGAGCAGTACTTC; cdr3_aa: CASSADPSYEQYF
v_call: TRBV6-5; clone_size: .; d_call: .; j_call: TRBJ2-5; cdr3_nt: TGTGCCAGCAGTCGGATAGCGGAGCAAGAGACCCAGTACTTC; cdr3_aa: CASSRIAEQETQYF
v_call: TRBV7-2; clone_size: .; d_call: .; j_call: TRBJ1-2; cdr3_nt: TGTGCCAGCAGCTTACCGCCATATGGCTACACCTTC; cdr3_aa: CASSLPPYGYTF
v_call: TRBV7-9; clone_size: .; d_call: .; j_call: TRBJ1-1; cdr3_nt: TGTGCCAGCAGCTATCGGGACTTGAACACTGAAGCTTTCTTT; cdr3_aa: CASSYRDLNTEAFF
v_call: TRBV7-7; clone_size: .; d_call: TRBD1; j_call: TRBJ2-7; cdr3_nt: TGTGCCAGCAGCTTATGTCGGGACAGGGTCATTTGGGAGCAGTACTTC; cdr3_aa: CASSLCRDRVIWEQYF
v_call: TRBV6-6; clone_size: .; d_call: .; j_call: TRBJ2-1; cdr3_nt: TGTGCCAGCAGTTACACTAGTGTGAATGAGCAGTTCTTC; cdr3_aa: CASSYTSVNEQFF
v_call: TRBV5-5; clone_size: .; d_call: .; j_call: TRBJ2-7; cdr3_nt: TGTGCCAGCAGCCAATCCAATGGCTACGAGCAGTACTTC; cdr3_aa: CASSQSNGYEQYF
v_call: TRBV28; clone_size: once; d_call: .; j_call: TRBJ2-2; cdr3_nt: TGTGCCAGCAGTTTATGGGGGTATAGCACCGGGGAGCTGTTTTTT; cdr3_aa: CASSLWGYSTGELFF
v_call: TRBV12-5; clone_size: .; d_call: .; j_call: TRBJ2-5; cdr3_nt: TGTGCTAGTGGTTTGGCACCACCTCCGGGGATCCGGGAGACCCAGTACTTC; cdr3_aa: CASGLAPPPGIRETQYF
v_call: TRBV28; clone_size: .; d_call: .; j_call: TRBJ1-1; cdr3_nt: TGTGCCAGCAGTTTGGCTGGACAAGTGAACACTGAAGCTTTCTTT; cdr3_aa: CASSLAGQVNTEAFF
v_call: TRBV5-4; clone_size: .; d_call: .; j_call: TRBJ2-7; cdr3_nt: TGTGCCAGCAGCCCACGAGGAATCACCTACGAGCAGTACTTC; cdr3_aa: CASSPRGITYEQYF
v_call: TRBV12-5; clone_size: .; d_call: .; j_call: TRBJ2-1; cdr3_nt: TGTGCTAGTGGTTTATCCCTTCGCGTGTTCAGCTACAATGAGCAGTTCTTC; cdr3_aa: CASGLSLRVFSYNEQFF
v_call: TRBV28; clone_size: .; d_call: .; j_call: TRBJ1-2; cdr3_nt: TGTGCCAGCAGTGCCCGGGCCCTAAAGGCCTATGGCTACACCTTC; cdr3_aa: CASSARALKAYGYTF
v_call: TRBV15; clone_size: .; d_call: TRBD1; j_call: TRBJ2-5; cdr3_nt: TGTGCCACCAGCAGAGGGGCAGGGGGCTCCCAGTACTTC; cdr3_aa: CATSRGAGGSQYF
v_call: TRBV28; clone_size: .; d_call: TRBD1; j_call: TRBJ1-4; cdr3_nt: TGTGCCAGCAGGGAAGGACAGGCAACTAATGAAAAACTGTTTTTT; cdr3_aa: CASREGQATNEKLFF
v_call: TRBV7-9; clone_size: few; d_call: .; j_call: TRBJ2-2; cdr3_nt: TGTGCCAGCAGCTTACCCACCGGGGAGCTGTTTTTT; cdr3_aa: CASSLPTGELFF
v_call: TRBV6-1; clone_size: .; d_call: .; j_call: TRBJ1-4; cdr3_nt: TGTGCCAGCAGTTCCATTCCAGGGGAAGGGGAAAAACTGTTTTTT; cdr3_aa: CASSSIPGEGEKLFF
v_call: TRBV2; clone_size: .; d_call: TRBD1; j_call: TRBJ2-7; cdr3_nt: TGTGCCAGCAGTGCGCCGACAGGGACCGCCTACGAGCAGTACTTC; cdr3_aa: CASSAPTGTAYEQYF
v_call: TRBV5-4; clone_size: .; d_call: TRBD2; j_call: TRBJ2-1; cdr3_nt: TGTGCCAGCAGCGAGGGACTAGCGGTGGGGAATGAGCAGTTCTTC; cdr3_aa: CASSEGLAVGNEQFF
v_call: TRBV27; clone_size: .; d_call: TRBD1; j_call: TRBJ1-5; cdr3_nt: TGTGCCAGTTCCCGGGACAGCCTCGGGCCCCAGCATTTT; cdr3_aa: CASSRDSLGPQHF
v_call: TRBV10-2; clone_size: .; d_call: TRBD2; j_call: TRBJ2-1; cdr3_nt: TGCGCCAGCAGTGAGTCGGTAGCGGGAGGAGGTGAGCAGTTCTTC; cdr3_aa: CASSESVAGGGEQFF
v_call: TRBV10-3; clone_size: .; d_call: .; j_call: TRBJ1-1; cdr3_nt: TGTGCCATCAGTGAGCACGGGGGCACTGAAGCTTTCTTT; cdr3_aa: CAISEHGGTEAFF
v_call: TRBV5-1; clone_size: .; d_call: .; j_call: TRBJ1-1; cdr3_nt: TGCGCCAGCGTAGGGGTGAACACTGAAGCTTTCTTT; cdr3_aa: CASVGVNTEAFF
v_call: TRBV11-3; clone_size: .; d_call: .; j_call: TRBJ1-1; cdr3_nt: TGTGCCAGCAGCATCACAGGGTGGACTGAAGCTTTCTTT; cdr3_aa: CASSITGWTEAFF
v_call: TRBV7-2; clone_size: once; d_call: .; j_call: TRBJ2-7; cdr3_nt: TGTGCCAGCAGCCCCCAGGGTGTCTCCTACGAGCAGTACTTC; cdr3_aa: CASSPQGVSYEQYF
v_call: TRBV4-1; clone_size: .; d_call: TRBD2; j_call: TRBJ2-1; cdr3_nt: TGCGCCAGCAGCCAAGTCCCTAGCGGGATTTACAATGAGCAGTTCTTC; cdr3_aa: CASSQVPSGIYNEQFF
v_call: TRBV29-1; clone_size: .; d_call: .; j_call: TRBJ2-3; cdr3_nt: TGCAGCGAGCTCCAAAGTGGTCGCGGCCCTGCTGGAGATACGCAGTATTTT; cdr3_aa: CSELQSGRGPAGDTQYF
v_call: TRBV28; clone_size: .; d_call: .; j_call: TRBJ2-4; cdr3_nt: TGTGCCAGCAGTTCTCCTAGTGAGTTATCCAAAAACATTCAGTACTTC; cdr3_aa: CASSSPSELSKNIQYF
v_call: TRBV5-1; clone_size: once; d_call: .; j_call: TRBJ1-1; cdr3_nt: TGCGCCAGCAGCTTGGGGATTGTACCGAACACTGAAGCTTTCTTT; cdr3_aa: CASSLGIVPNTEAFF